These T cell receptor beta chains were read from a single sample in a study of cytomegalovirus exposure and HLA in healthy donors. Sequencing was performed with immunoSEQ multiplex PCR; in TCRdb, only in-frame clones are kept and a portion is missing. The top ten hold 6.5% to 8.5% of the sample, which has about 59,000 clones, 65% to 80% seen once. Source material: PBMCs. The receptors were gathered from a man aged 25-40 years in good health and CMV-seropositive. Each CDR3 is given with its conserved first and last residue. The D gene is left open where the match is weak. Only part of the rows carry a size: once, few, many, or a class if the clone is expanded.

v_call: TRBV28
clone_size: few
d_call: -
j_call: TRBJ1-2
cdr3_nt: TGTGCCAGCAACCCTCCGGGTCCTAGCTATGGCTACACCTTC
cdr3_aa: CASNPPGPSYGYTF

v_call: TRBV2
clone_size: -
d_call: -
j_call: TRBJ1-3
cdr3_nt: TGTGCCAGCACCACAGGCCCCGGGGGAAACACCATATATTTT
cdr3_aa: CASTTGPGGNTIYF

v_call: TRBV7-3
clone_size: -
d_call: -
j_call: TRBJ2-5
cdr3_nt: TGTGCCAGCAGCCCACAACCGTCCTCCGCCGTATCTCAAGACTTC
cdr3_aa: CASSPQPSSAVSQDF

v_call: TRBV27
clone_size: -
d_call: -
j_call: TRBJ1-2
cdr3_nt: TGTGCCAGCAGTTGGGGAGTTCGAGGGGGAAACTATGGCTACACCTTC
cdr3_aa: CASSWGVRGGNYGYTF

v_call: TRBV4-2
clone_size: -
d_call: -
j_call: TRBJ1-2
cdr3_nt: TGTGCCAGCAGCCAAGCCCCCAAGAGCTATGGCTACACCTTC
cdr3_aa: CASSQAPKSYGYTF

v_call: TRBV19
clone_size: -
d_call: -
j_call: TRBJ1-1
cdr3_nt: TGTGCCAGTAGCGACAGGAGGGGGGGTTTCACTGAAGCTTTCTTT
cdr3_aa: CASSDRRGGFTEAFF

v_call: TRBV4-3
clone_size: -
d_call: -
j_call: TRBJ1-2
cdr3_nt: TGCGCCAGCAGCCAAGCACAGGCGTCTAACTATGGCTACACCTTC
cdr3_aa: CASSQAQASNYGYTF

v_call: TRBV15
clone_size: -
d_call: -
j_call: TRBJ2-3
cdr3_nt: TGTGCCACCAGCAGAGGGAACAGGGACACAGATACGCAGTATTTT
cdr3_aa: CATSRGNRDTDTQYF

v_call: TRBV7-6
clone_size: -
d_call: -
j_call: TRBJ2-2
cdr3_nt: TGTGCCAGCAGCTTAGTGCCGGGCAGGGGTAACACCGGGGAGCTGTTTTTT
cdr3_aa: CASSLVPGRGNTGELFF

v_call: TRBV6-5
clone_size: -
d_call: -
j_call: TRBJ2-3
cdr3_nt: TGTGCCAGCAGTTACTCAGGGGTTGGGGATACGCAGTATTTT
cdr3_aa: CASSYSGVGDTQYF

v_call: TRBV4-2
clone_size: -
d_call: -
j_call: TRBJ1-2
cdr3_nt: TGTGCCAGCAGCCACGAACAGGGTAACTATGGCTACACCTTC
cdr3_aa: CASSHEQGNYGYTF

v_call: TRBV15
clone_size: -
d_call: -
j_call: TRBJ1-6
cdr3_nt: TGTGCCACCAGCAGAGATCGTGGAGGGAAACGCTCGAGCTCCTATAATTCACCCCTCCACTTT
cdr3_aa: CATSRDRGGKRSSSYNSPLHF

v_call: TRBV28
clone_size: -
d_call: -
j_call: TRBJ1-5
cdr3_nt: TGTGCCAGCAGAAAAGGGGGGGTTAGCAATCAGCCCCAGCATTTT
cdr3_aa: CASRKGGVSNQPQHF

v_call: TRBV7-9
clone_size: -
d_call: TRBD1
j_call: TRBJ1-5
cdr3_nt: TGTGCCAGCAGCTTAGGGACAGGGTATAATCAGCCCCAGCATTTT
cdr3_aa: CASSLGTGYNQPQHF

v_call: TRBV18
clone_size: -
d_call: -
j_call: TRBJ2-7
cdr3_nt: TGTGCCAGCTCACCAAACGGGGGAACCCACGAGCAGTACTTC
cdr3_aa: CASSPNGGTHEQYF

v_call: TRBV7-9
clone_size: few
d_call: -
j_call: TRBJ1-5
cdr3_nt: TGTGCCAGCAGCTTTGGGAGTGTGCAGCCCCAGCATTTT
cdr3_aa: CASSFGSVQPQHF

v_call: TRBV7-3
clone_size: -
d_call: -
j_call: TRBJ2-7
cdr3_nt: TGTGCCAGCAGCTTAACCCCTCTCGGTCCCCCGGACGAGCAGTACTTC
cdr3_aa: CASSLTPLGPPDEQYF

v_call: TRBV18
clone_size: -
d_call: TRBD1
j_call: TRBJ1-2
cdr3_nt: TGTGCCAGCTCCCCGGACAGGGATCATGGCTACACCTTC
cdr3_aa: CASSPDRDHGYTF

v_call: TRBV28
clone_size: -
d_call: -
j_call: TRBJ2-1
cdr3_nt: TGTGCCAGCAGTTCTTCACTTTCCGGGACACGCTCCTACAATGAGCAGTTCTTC
cdr3_aa: CASSSSLSGTRSYNEQFF

v_call: TRBV28
clone_size: -
d_call: TRBD1
j_call: TRBJ1-5
cdr3_nt: TGTGCCAGCAGTTTAGCGGGACAGGGGATGAATCAGCCCCAGCATTTT
cdr3_aa: CASSLAGQGMNQPQHF

v_call: TRBV5-4
clone_size: -
d_call: -
j_call: TRBJ1-2
cdr3_nt: TGTGCCAGCAGTACCACACAGTCTCTTTACTATGGCTACACCTTC
cdr3_aa: CASSTTQSLYYGYTF

v_call: TRBV30
clone_size: few
d_call: -
j_call: TRBJ1-5
cdr3_nt: TGTGCCTGGAGTGTCGGGAACCAGCCCCAGCATTTT
cdr3_aa: CAWSVGNQPQHF